This record covers a single TCR beta chain. Its specificity is not known. Terminally differentiated effector memory CD45RA+ cells were left out of the naive CD8 fraction, which was CD45RO-negative and positively selected for CCR7. This sample was taken from a study of shared clonotypes between healthy human individuals. Study results and limitations: Sequencing depth was expected to affect clonotype sharing among donors.

V gave up 5 bases and J gave up 7 bases; unmatched junction bases: 11. CDR1 LNHDA and CDR2 SQIVND come from the germline V gene (reference sequence). The CDR3 sequence is 14 residues long. Generated by immunoSEQ multiplex PCR, the TCRdb table keeps only in-frame clones and is missing some. The sample consists of about 610,000 clones, roughly 96% of them appearing once. The origin of this receptor is a woman in her 30s in good health. The chain employs TRBV19 and TRBJ2-7, with 7 bases matching TRBD1. The sequenced material came from naive CD8+ T cells sorted from blood. CDR3 in amino acids: CASSEYGQVEEQYF. In nucleotides, the CDR3 is TGTGCCAGTAGTGAGTACGGACAGGTCGAGGAGCAGTACTTC. The full variable domain, with the rest looked up from reference TRBV19 and TRBJ2-7, is DGGITQSPKYLFRKEGQNVTLSCEQNLNHDAMYWYRQDPGQGLRLIYYSQIVNDFQKGDIAEGYSVSREKKESFPLTVTSAQKNPTAFYLCASSEYGQVEEQYFGPGTRLTVT.